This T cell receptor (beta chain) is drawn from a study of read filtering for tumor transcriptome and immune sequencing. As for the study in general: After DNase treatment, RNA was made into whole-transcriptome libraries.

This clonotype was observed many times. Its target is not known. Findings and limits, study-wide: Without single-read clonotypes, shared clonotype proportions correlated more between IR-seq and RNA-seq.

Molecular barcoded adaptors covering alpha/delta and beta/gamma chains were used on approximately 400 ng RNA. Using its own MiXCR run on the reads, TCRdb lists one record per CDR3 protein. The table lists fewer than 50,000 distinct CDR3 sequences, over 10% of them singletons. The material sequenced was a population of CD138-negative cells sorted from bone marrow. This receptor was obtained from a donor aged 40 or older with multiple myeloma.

The CDR3 sequence is CASSLGLAGYEQFF. The CDR3 DNA reads TGTGCCAGCAGCCTGGGACTAGCGGGATATGAGCAGTTCTTC. The rearrangement links TRBV7-2 to TRBJ2-1, with 13 bases that match TRBD2. With V trimmed by 5 bases and J by 8 bases, 3 bases remained unmatched. The CDR3 has 14 amino acids. The germline CDR1 and CDR2 sequences are SGHTA and FQGNSA. Full variable domain (remainder filled in from reference TRBV7-2 and TRBJ2-1): GAGVSQSPSNKVTEKGKDVELRCDPISGHTALYWYRQSLGQGLEFLIYFQGNSAPDKSGLPSDRFSAERTGGSVSTLTIQRTQQEDSAVYLCASSLGLAGYEQFFGPGTRLTVL.